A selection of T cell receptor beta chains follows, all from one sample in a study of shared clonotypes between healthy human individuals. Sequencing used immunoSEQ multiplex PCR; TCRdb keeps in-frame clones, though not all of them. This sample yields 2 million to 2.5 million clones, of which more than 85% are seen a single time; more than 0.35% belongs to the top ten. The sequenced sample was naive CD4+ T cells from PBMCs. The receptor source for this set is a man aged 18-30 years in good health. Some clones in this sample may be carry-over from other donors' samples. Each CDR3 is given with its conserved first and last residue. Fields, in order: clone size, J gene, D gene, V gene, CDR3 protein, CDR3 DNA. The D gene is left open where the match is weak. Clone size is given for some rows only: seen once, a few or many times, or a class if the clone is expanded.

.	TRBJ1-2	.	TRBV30	CAWSDLGLGSYGYTF	TGTGCCTGGAGTGATTTAGGGCTTGGGAGCTATGGCTACACCTTC
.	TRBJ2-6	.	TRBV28	CASSRSGQWDVLTF	TGTGCCAGCAGTCGCTCGGGGCAGTGGGACGTCCTGACTTTC
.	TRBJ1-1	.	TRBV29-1	CSVEDSGQGITEAFF	TGCAGCGTTGAAGATTCGGGGCAGGGAATCACTGAAGCTTTCTTT
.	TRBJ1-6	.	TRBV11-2	CASSFQDYSSPLHF	TGTGCCAGCAGCTTTCAGGACTACAGTTCACCCCTCCACTTT
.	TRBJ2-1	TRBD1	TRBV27	CASSWDRFFGNEQFF	TGTGCCAGCAGTTGGGACAGGTTTTTCGGCAATGAGCAGTTCTTC
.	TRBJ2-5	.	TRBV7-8	CASSLFTLGETQYF	TGTGCCAGCAGCTTATTTACCCTTGGAGAGACCCAGTACTTC
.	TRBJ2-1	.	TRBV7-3	CASSPKATGVPHEQFF	TGTGCCAGCAGCCCCAAGGCGACGGGAGTCCCCCATGAGCAGTTCTTC
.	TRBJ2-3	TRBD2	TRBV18	CASSPPLAGHNITDTQYF	TGTGCCAGCTCACCACCACTAGCGGGTCACAATATCACAGATACGCAGTATTTT
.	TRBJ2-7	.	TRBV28	CASSPGTPGGFEQYF	TGTGCCAGCAGTCCCGGGACACCTGGGGGGTTCGAGCAGTACTTC
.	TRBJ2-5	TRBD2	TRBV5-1	CASSLFTSGLQETQYF	TGCGCCAGCAGCTTGTTTACCTCGGGACTACAAGAGACCCAGTACTTC
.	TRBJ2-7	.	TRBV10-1	CASPLTRPSYEQYF	TGCGCCAGCCCCCTGACCCGACCCTCCTACGAGCAGTACTTC
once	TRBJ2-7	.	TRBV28	CASSLGSFMQYF	TGTGCCAGCAGTTTGGGGTCATTTATGCAGTACTTC
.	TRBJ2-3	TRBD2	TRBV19	CASRAFLAGGVGTDTQYF	TGTGCCAGTAGAGCCTTTCTAGCGGGAGGGGTGGGCACAGATACGCAGTATTTT
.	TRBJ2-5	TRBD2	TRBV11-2	CASSFTSGSETQYF	TGTGCCAGCAGCTTTACTAGCGGGAGTGAGACCCAGTACTTC
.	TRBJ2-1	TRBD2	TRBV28	CASSPQTSGGSSYNEQFF	TGTGCCAGCAGTCCTCAAACTAGCGGGGGGAGCTCCTACAATGAGCAGTTCTTC
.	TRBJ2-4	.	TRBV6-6	CASSPEVVVSKNIQYF	TGTGCCAGCAGCCCTGAGGTGGTGGTGTCCAAAAACATTCAGTACTTC
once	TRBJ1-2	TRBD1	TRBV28	CASSLAGQITNYGYTF	TGTGCCAGCAGTTTGGCGGGACAGATTACTAACTATGGCTACACCTTC
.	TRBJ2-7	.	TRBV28	CASSPQGEGTGSYEQYF	TGTGCCAGCAGTCCTCAGGGCGAGGGTACCGGATCCTACGAGCAGTACTTC
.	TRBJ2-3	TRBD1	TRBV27	CASRPRDRVTDTQYF	TGTGCCAGCAGACCCCGGGACAGAGTCACAGATACGCAGTATTTT
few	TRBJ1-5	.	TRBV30	CAWSVEGLQHF	TGTGCCTGGAGTGTAGAGGGACTCCAGCATTTT
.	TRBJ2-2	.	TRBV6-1	CASSKPGELFF	TGTGCCAGCAGTAAGCCGGGGGAGCTGTTTTTT
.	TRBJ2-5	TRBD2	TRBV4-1	CASSQSPGLAALTETQYF	TGCGCCAGCAGCCAATCCCCGGGACTAGCGGCCCTGACGGAGACCCAGTACTTC
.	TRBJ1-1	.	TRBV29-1	CSARGLRENTEAFF	TGCAGCGCCCGCGGCCTCAGGGAGAACACTGAAGCTTTCTTT
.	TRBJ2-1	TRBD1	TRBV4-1	CASSQDRGLGQFF	TGCGCCAGCAGCCAAGATAGGGGGCTAGGGCAGTTCTTC
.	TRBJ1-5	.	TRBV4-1	CASSQDRVGYYQPQHF	TGCGCCAGCAGCCAAGACAGGGTCGGGTATTATCAGCCCCAGCATTTT
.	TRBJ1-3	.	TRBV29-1	CSVALSGNTIYF	TGCAGCGTTGCGCTCTCTGGAAACACCATATATTTT
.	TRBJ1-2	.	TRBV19	CASSANLPGSNYGYTF	TGTGCCAGTAGTGCAAATCTTCCAGGGTCTAACTATGGCTACACCTTC
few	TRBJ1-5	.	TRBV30	CAWSVHGLGNQPQHF	TGTGCCTGGAGTGTACACGGTTTGGGCAATCAGCCCCAGCATTTT
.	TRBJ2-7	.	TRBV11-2	CASSLARGWNEQYF	TGTGCCAGCAGCTTAGCCAGGGGTTGGAACGAGCAGTACTTC
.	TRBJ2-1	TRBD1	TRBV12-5	CASGLAGQGTYNEQFF	TGTGCTAGTGGTTTGGCAGGACAGGGGACCTACAATGAGCAGTTCTTC
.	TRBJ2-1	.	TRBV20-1	CSARQGEQFF	TGCAGTGCTAGACAGGGCGAGCAGTTCTTC
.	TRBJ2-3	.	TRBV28	CASSERDSTDTQYF	TGTGCCAGCAGTGAAAGGGACAGCACAGATACGCAGTATTTT
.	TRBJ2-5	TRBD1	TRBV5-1	CASSFQGQGIGLPHLDF	TGCGCCAGCAGCTTTCAGGGACAGGGAATAGGACTACCCCATTTAGACTTC
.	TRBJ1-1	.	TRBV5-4	CASPRGRGSNTEAFF	TGTGCCAGCCCACGAGGTCGGGGGTCGAACACTGAAGCTTTCTTT
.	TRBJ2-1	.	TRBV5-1	CASSPGTDYNEQFF	TGCGCCAGCAGCCCGGGCACGGATTACAATGAGCAGTTCTTC
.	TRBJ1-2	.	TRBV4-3	CASSYLRDNNYGYTF	TGCGCCAGCAGCTACCTCCGGGACAACAACTATGGCTACACCTTC
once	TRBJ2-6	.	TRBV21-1	CASSKSPGPPHTGPCSGANVLTF	TGTGCCAGCAGCAAAAGTCCAGGACCACCCCACACGGGACCTTGCTCTGGGGCCAACGTCCTGACTTTC
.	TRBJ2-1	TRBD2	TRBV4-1	CASSQVPLAGVHEQFF	TGCGCCAGCAGCCAAGTTCCACTAGCGGGAGTGCATGAGCAGTTCTTC
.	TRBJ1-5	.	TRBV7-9	CASSGTYKQPQHF	TGTGCCAGCAGCGGGACATACAAGCAGCCCCAGCATTTT
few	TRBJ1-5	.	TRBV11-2	CASSLGGNRNQPQHF	TGTGCCAGCAGCTTAGGAGGGAATCGGAATCAGCCCCAGCATTTT
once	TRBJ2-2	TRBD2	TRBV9	CASSVVLAGNDANTGELFF	TGTGCCAGCAGCGTAGTTCTAGCGGGAAACGACGCGAACACCGGGGAGCTGTTTTTT
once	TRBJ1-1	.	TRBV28	CASLTMGGSSEAFF	TGTGCCAGCCTCACGATGGGGGGGAGCTCTGAAGCTTTCTTT
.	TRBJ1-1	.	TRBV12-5	CASGLVRGKNTEAFF	TGTGCTAGTGGTTTGGTACGTGGTAAGAACACTGAAGCTTTCTTT
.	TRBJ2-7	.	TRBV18	CASSPSFDHEQYF	TGTGCCAGCTCACCATCTTTTGATCACGAGCAGTACTTC
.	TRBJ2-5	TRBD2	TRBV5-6	CASSTSGRASETQYF	TGTGCCAGCAGCACCAGCGGGAGGGCCTCGGAGACCCAGTACTTC
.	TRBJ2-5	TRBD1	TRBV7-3	CASSTDRGQTQYF	TGTGCCAGCAGCACGGACAGGGGGCAGACCCAGTACTTC
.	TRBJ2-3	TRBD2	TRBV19	CASSIGLTSGSGDTQYF	TGTGCCAGTAGTATAGGTTTAACTAGCGGGAGTGGAGATACGCAGTATTTT
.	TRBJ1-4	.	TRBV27	CASRRTATNEKLFF	TGTGCCAGCAGGAGGACAGCAACTAATGAAAAACTGTTTTTT
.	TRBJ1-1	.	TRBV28	CASSSLGGFAAAFF	TGTGCCAGCAGTTCCCTAGGGGGGTTTGCGGCAGCTTTCTTT
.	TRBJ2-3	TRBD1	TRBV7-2	CASSSDRPPDTQYF	TGTGCCAGCAGCTCGGACAGGCCCCCAGATACGCAGTATTTT
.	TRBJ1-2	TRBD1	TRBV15	CATSRGGTDGYTF	TGTGCCACCAGCAGAGGGGGGACAGATGGCTACACCTTC
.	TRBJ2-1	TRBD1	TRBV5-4	CASSPAGTGENNEQFF	TGTGCCAGCAGCCCCGCGGGGACAGGGGAGAACAATGAGCAGTTCTTC